A single sample is the source of the 24 T cell receptor beta chains below, sequenced in a study of T cell changes during pregnancy in multiple sclerosis. Clones were sequenced by immunoSEQ multiplex PCR, and TCRdb holds only the in-frame ones, with some missing. The data show about 83,000 clones, about 91% seen once. The sequencing used PBMCs, collected in the first trimester of pregnancy. All receptors come from a female donor in good health, serving as a control in a pregnancy study. Some clones in this sample may be carry-over from other donors' samples.

V is TRBV19 and J is TRBJ2-3; 9 nucleotides line up with TRBD2. The length of the CDR3 is 15 residues. CDR1 is LNHDA, CDR2 SQIVND, per germline (reference sequence). The V segment lost 5 bases and the J segment 1 base; nucleotides outside the gene matches: 4. For the CDR3, the DNA is TGTGCCAGTAGTGGAGCGGGGGGTGGCACAGATACGCAGTATTTT. It yields the protein CASSGAGGGTDTQYF.

The rearrangement uses TRBV25-1 and TRBJ2-1, with TRBD1 matching 10 bases. With 7 bases clipped from V and 6 bases from J, the junction kept 9 bases outside the gene matches. CDR1 and CDR2 from the germline V gene are MGHDK and SYGVNS. This CDR3 has 15 amino acids. CDR3 DNA sequence: TGTGCCAGCACCCCCGGGACAGGGGATGTCAATGAGCAGTTCTTC. Translated, it gives CASTPGTGDVNEQFF.

The chain carries TRBV7-2 and TRBJ2-7; D is perhaps TRBD1 (6 bases). Trimming left V 1 base short and J 2 bases short, with 12 bases between. This CDR3 has 15 residues. Germline CDR1 is SGHTA and CDR2 is FQGNSA. The CDR3 protein is CASSLEWTVAYEQYF. The DNA for the CDR3 is TGTGCCAGCAGCTTAGAATGGACAGTGGCCTACGAGCAGTACTTC.

The rearrangement uses TRBV7-6 and TRBJ1-1; no definite D call. Germline V gene data show CDR1 as SGHVS and CDR2 as FNYEAQ. Trimming removed 2 bases from V and 8 bases from J, with 12 bases in between. CDR3 length: 13 residues. CDR3 amino acids: CASSLSQRMEAFF. CDR3 DNA: TGTGCCAGCAGCTTATCCCAGCGGATGGAAGCTTTCTTT. Complete variable domain (other parts from reference TRBV7-6 and TRBJ1-1): GAGVSQSPRYKVTKRGQDVALRCDPISGHVSLYWYRQALGQGPEFLTYFNYEAQQDKSGLPNDRFSAERPEGSISTLTIQRTEQRDSAMYRCASSLSQRMEAFFGQGTRLTVV.

This chain uses TRBV5-1 with TRBJ1-2; 8 nucleotides align to TRBD1. The CDR3 has 13 residues. Germline values: CDR1 SGHRS, CDR2 YFSETQ. V shed 0 bases, J shed 6 bases, and the junction held 1 base outside the gene matches. CDR3 coding DNA: TGCGCCAGCAGCTTGGGGACAGGGAATGGCTACACCTTC. Translated, it gives CASSLGTGNGYTF.

V gene TRBV28 combines with J gene TRBJ1-1; no clear D gene. The germline V gene encodes CDR1 MDHEN and CDR2 SYDVKM. The CDR3 runs 15 residues. The V and J ends lost 5 bases and 0 bases respectively, with 13 bases between them. The CDR3 sequence: CASSRAGLMNTEAFF. The CDR3 DNA reads as TGTGCCAGCAGTAGGGCTGGACTGATGAACACTGAAGCTTTCTTT.

At least ten counts were recorded for this clone. The V gene is TRBV7-2, the J gene TRBJ1-5; D not resolved. This CDR3 region has 13 residues. V was pared by 1 base and J by 3 bases, with 4 bases between. CDR1 and CDR2 (germline): SGHTA, FQGNSA. In nucleotides, the CDR3 is TGTGCCAGCAGCTTAGGGCTCAATCAGCCCCAGCATTTT. Amino acid sequence: CASSLGLNQPQHF. Together with reference TRBV7-2 and TRBJ1-5, the CDR3 gives the full variable domain: GAGVSQSPSNKVTEKGKDVELRCDPISGHTALYWYRQSLGQGLEFLIYFQGNSAPDKSGLPSDRFSAERTGGSVSTLTIQRTQQEDSAVYLCASSLGLNQPQHFGDGTRLSIL.

The genes are TRBV15 and TRBJ2-1; 7 nucleotides match TRBD2. Germline V gives CDR1 LNHNV, CDR2 YYDKDF (reference sequence). V dropped 1 base and J dropped 2; count of bases not matched to a gene: 2. The CDR3 runs to 15 residues. CDR3 DNA sequence: TGTGCCACCAGCAGAGGGCGGGAGCCCTACAATGAGCAGTTCTTC. This gives the protein CATSRGREPYNEQFF.

This chain connects TRBV19 to TRBJ1-5; D is perhaps TRBD1 (5 bases). The germline V gene encodes CDR1 LNHDA and CDR2 SQIVND (reference sequence). There are 14 residues in the CDR3. The V end lost 3 bases, the J end lost 6 bases, and 12 bases lay between the germline ends. In nucleotides, the CDR3 is TGTGCCAGTAGTATCCGGGGGAGAGGTCAGCCCCAGCATTTT. Protein sequence: CASSIRGRGQPQHF.

The rearrangement uses TRBV5-6 and TRBJ1-2; 8 positions agree with TRBD1. The V gene's germline CDR1 is SGHDT and CDR2 YYEEEE. Trimming removed 4 bases from V and 4 bases from J; junction bases left unmatched: 6. The CDR3 totals 14 residues. The CDR3 nucleotides are TGTGCCAGCAGCGTCGAGACAGGGGCCTATGGCTACACCTTC. It is translated as CASSVETGAYGYTF.

This chain uses TRBV4-1 with TRBJ1-1; 7 bases line up with TRBD1. The germline CDR1 and CDR2 sequences are MGHRA and YSYEKL. After removal of 1 base from V and 1 base from J, the junction contained 3 bases not matched to a gene. The CDR3 extends over 15 amino acids. The CDR3 protein is CASSQADRENTEAFF. CDR3 DNA sequence: TGCGCCAGCAGCCAAGCAGACAGGGAGAACACTGAAGCTTTCTTT.

CDR3 DNA sequence: TGTGCCTGGAAGTCTCGGGACAGGACTATTCAGTACTTC. Encoded protein: CAWKSRDRTIQYF. This rearrangement joins TRBV30 to TRBJ2-4; 8 nucleotides match TRBD1. The CDR3 sequence is 13 residues long. The V gene end was trimmed by 4 bases and the J gene end by 10 bases; junction bases not matched to a gene: 9. Germline CDR1 is GTSNPN and CDR2 is SVGIG (reference sequence).

CDR3 in amino acids: CASSFTENTEAFF. The CDR3 nucleotides read TGTGCCAGCAGCTTCACAGAGAACACTGAAGCTTTCTTT. The chain links TRBV11-3 to TRBJ1-1; the D is unclear. CDR3 length: 13 amino acids. CDR1 and CDR2 (germline): SGHNT, YENEEA. V was shortened by 3 bases and J by 1 base, with 6 bases between the two germline ends.

The V gene is TRBV5-5, the J gene TRBJ2-7; D possibly corresponds to TRBD2 (5 bases). In germline, CDR1 is SGHKS, CDR2 YYEKEE (reference sequence). This CDR3 is 14 amino acids long. V lost 0 bases to trimming and J lost 6 bases, with 13 bases between them. The CDR3 DNA follows: TGTGCCAGCAGCTTGGGTGAATGGGGAGTCGAGCAGTACTTC. This codes for CASSLGEWGVEQYF.

The chain carries TRBV4-1 and TRBJ2-7; 12 bases agree with TRBD2. The germline CDR1 and CDR2 sequences are MGHRA and YSYEKL. After removal of 0 bases from V and 7 bases from J, the junction contained 1 base not matched to a gene. The CDR3 has 14 amino acids. The CDR3 loop is CASSQEGLAGEQYF. The CDR3 DNA reads TGCGCCAGCAGCCAAGAAGGACTAGCGGGGGAGCAGTACTTC.

This clone was detected only a few times. V gene TRBV7-2 combines with J gene TRBJ1-2; D remains ambiguous. Germline assignment: CDR1 SGHTA and CDR2 FQGNSA. This CDR3 contains 13 residues. Trimming shortened V by 3 bases and J by 6 bases, and 11 bases separated the two germline ends. CDR3 DNA: TGTGCCAGCAGCTTTGGTTTGAGGGATGGCTACACCTTC. Its translation is CASSFGLRDGYTF.

This rearrangement joins TRBV27 to TRBJ2-4, with 7 bases matching TRBD1. The J segment lost 8 bases and the V segment lost 5 bases, leaving 21 bases of the junction unmatched. The CDR3 contains 18 residues. Germline CDR1 MNHEY, CDR2 SMNVEV (reference sequence). The CDR3 loop reads CASSLTFPGTVGVYIQYF. CDR3 DNA sequence: TGTGCCAGCAGTCTCACCTTTCCCGGGACAGTCGGGGTATACATTCAGTACTTC.

The CDR3 DNA is TGTGCCAGCAGCTTAGTAACAGGGTATGGCAATCAGCCCCAGCATTTT. It is translated as CASSLVTGYGNQPQHF. The chain uses TRBV7-3 and TRBJ1-5; TRBD1 might be the D (6 bases). V was clipped by 2 bases and J by 2 bases, with 13 bases between them. This CDR3 is 16 amino acids long. Germline-derived CDR1 and CDR2 are SGHTA and FQGTGA.

The genes are TRBV7-3 and TRBJ2-3, with a tentative D call TRBD2 (6 bases). CDR1 and CDR2 from the germline V gene are SGHTA and FQGTGA. The CDR3 runs to 15 residues. V lost 5 bases, J lost 6 bases, and 18 bases lay in between. The CDR3 sequence: CASSPGGSVGDTQYF. CDR3 nucleotide sequence: TGTGCCAGCAGCCCTGGGGGGAGTGTCGGGGATACGCAGTATTTT.

A single count supports this clone. J is TRBJ2-6 and V is TRBV30; D perhaps matches TRBD1 (5 bases). CDR1 is GTSNPN, CDR2 SVGIG, per germline (reference sequence). The ends were cut back, 2 bases at V and 0 bases at J, with 23 bases in the middle. The CDR3 is 20 residues long. The CDR3 protein is CAWSTLMGRSHSSGANVLTF. The CDR3 DNA is TGTGCCTGGAGTACCCTAATGGGGCGGAGTCACAGCTCTGGGGCCAACGTCCTGACTTTC.

This rearrangement joins TRBV2 to TRBJ2-2; 8 nucleotides align to TRBD1. Trimming took 2 bases from V and 4 from J; bases not matched to a gene: 3. Germline V lookup: CDR1 SNHLY, CDR2 FYNNEI. The CDR3 sequence is 15 residues long. The CDR3 reads CASSEQGAFTGELFF. The CDR3 DNA reads TGTGCCAGCAGTGAACAGGGGGCATTCACCGGGGAGCTGTTTTTT.

The V call is TRBV28, the J call TRBJ2-1; 11 nucleotides align to TRBD2. CDR1 is MDHEN and CDR2 is SYDVKM in the germline V gene. The ends lost 10 bases at V and 5 bases at J; junction bases unmatched: 7. The length of the CDR3 is 14 residues. CDR3: CATQGTSGNNEQFF. CDR3 DNA: TGTGCCACTCAAGGGACTAGCGGAAACAATGAGCAGTTCTTC.

J is TRBJ2-4 and V is TRBV2; the match to TRBD2 covers 16 bases. The CDR3 contains 16 residues. Germline loops: CDR1 SNHLY, CDR2 FYNNEI. The V gene end was trimmed by 7 bases and the J gene end by 10 bases; junction bases not matched to a gene: 10. The CDR3 region is CASTGLAGGPGEIQYF. The CDR3 bases are TGTGCCAGCACGGGACTAGCGGGGGGGCCGGGAGAAATTCAGTACTTC.

V usage is TRBV6-7 and J usage is TRBJ2-7; the D is unclear. TRBV6-7 is an open reading frame whose function is uncertain. CDR3 length equals 10 residues. Trimming cost V 6 bases and J 2 bases, with 2 bases left between them. CDR3 in DNA: TGTGCCAGCAGCACCTACGAGCAGTACTTC. Translated: CASSTYEQYF.